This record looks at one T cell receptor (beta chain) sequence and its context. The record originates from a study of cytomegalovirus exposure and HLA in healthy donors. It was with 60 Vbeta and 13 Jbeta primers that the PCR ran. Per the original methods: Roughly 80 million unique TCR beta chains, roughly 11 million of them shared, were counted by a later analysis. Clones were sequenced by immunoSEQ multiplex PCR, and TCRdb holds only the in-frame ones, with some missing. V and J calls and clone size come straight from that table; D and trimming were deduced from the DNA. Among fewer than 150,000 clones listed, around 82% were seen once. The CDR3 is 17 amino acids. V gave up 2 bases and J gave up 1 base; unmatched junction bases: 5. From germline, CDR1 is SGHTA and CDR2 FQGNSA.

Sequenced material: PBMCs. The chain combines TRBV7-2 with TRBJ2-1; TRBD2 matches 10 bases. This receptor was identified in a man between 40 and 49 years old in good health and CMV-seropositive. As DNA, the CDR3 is TGTGCCAGCAGCTTAAACAGCGGGAGGGCATCCTACAATGAGCAGTTCTTC. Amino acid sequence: CASSLNSGRASYNEQFF. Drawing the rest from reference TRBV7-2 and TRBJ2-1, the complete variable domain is GAGVSQSPSNKVTEKGKDVELRCDPISGHTALYWYRQSLGQGLEFLIYFQGNSAPDKSGLPSDRFSAERTGGSVSTLTIQRTQQEDSAVYLCASSLNSGRASYNEQFFGPGTRLTVL.